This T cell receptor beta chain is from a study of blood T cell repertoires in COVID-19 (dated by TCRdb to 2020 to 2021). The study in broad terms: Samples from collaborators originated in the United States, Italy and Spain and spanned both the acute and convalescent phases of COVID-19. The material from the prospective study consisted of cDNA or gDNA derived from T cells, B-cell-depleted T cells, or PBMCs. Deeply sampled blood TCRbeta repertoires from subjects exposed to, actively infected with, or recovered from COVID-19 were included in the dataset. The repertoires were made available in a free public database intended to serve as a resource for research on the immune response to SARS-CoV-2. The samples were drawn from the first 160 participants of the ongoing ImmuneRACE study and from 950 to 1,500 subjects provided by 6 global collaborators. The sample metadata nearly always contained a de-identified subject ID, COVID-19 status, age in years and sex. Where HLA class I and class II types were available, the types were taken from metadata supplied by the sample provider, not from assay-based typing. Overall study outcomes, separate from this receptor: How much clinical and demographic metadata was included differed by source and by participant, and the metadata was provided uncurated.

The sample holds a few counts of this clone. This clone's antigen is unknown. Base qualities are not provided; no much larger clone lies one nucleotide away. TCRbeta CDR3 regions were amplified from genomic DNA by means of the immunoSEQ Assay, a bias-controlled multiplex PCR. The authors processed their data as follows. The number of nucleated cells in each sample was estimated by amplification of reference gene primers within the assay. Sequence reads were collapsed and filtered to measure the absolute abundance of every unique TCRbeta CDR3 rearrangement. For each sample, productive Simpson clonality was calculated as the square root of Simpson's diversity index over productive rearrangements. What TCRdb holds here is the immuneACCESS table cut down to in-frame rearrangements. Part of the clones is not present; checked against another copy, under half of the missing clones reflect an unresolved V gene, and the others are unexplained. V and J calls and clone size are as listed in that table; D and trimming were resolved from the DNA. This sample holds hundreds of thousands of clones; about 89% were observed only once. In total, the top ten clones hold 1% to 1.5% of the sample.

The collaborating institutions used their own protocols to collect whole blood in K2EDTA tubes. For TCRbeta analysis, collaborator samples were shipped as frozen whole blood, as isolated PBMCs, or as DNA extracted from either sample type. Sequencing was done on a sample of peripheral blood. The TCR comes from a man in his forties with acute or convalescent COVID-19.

The CDR3 here reads CASSDSNGQGADTQYF. The DNA sequence is TGTGCCAGCAGTGACTCGAATGGTCAGGGGGCAGATACGCAGTATTTT. The receptor chain draws on TRBV6-4 and TRBJ2-3; TRBD1 lines up with 7 middle nucleotides. V has 0 bases trimmed and J has 4 bases trimmed; junction bases matching no gene number 7. CDR1 and CDR2, per the germline V gene, are MRHNA and SNTAGT. The CDR3 goes from the cysteine to the phenylalanine over 16 residues. Only the CDR3 part of the read is kept: 48 bases, read in frame from the first base.